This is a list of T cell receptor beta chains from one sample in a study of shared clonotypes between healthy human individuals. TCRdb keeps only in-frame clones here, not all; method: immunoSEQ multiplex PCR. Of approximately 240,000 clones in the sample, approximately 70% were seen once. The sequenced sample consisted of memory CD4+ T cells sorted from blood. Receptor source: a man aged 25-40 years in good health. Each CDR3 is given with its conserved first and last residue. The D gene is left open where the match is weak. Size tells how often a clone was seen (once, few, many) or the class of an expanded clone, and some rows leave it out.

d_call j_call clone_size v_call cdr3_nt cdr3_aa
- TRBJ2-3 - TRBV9 TGTGCCAGCAGCGTAGGTTCGGACATTACCACAGATACGCAGTATTTT CASSVGSDITTDTQYF
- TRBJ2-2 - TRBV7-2 TGTGCCAGCAGCTTCAAGACTAGCACCGGGGAGCTGTTTTTT CASSFKTSTGELFF
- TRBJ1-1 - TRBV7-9 TGTGCCAGCAGCTTAGCTTCACCGATGAACACTGAAGCTTTCTTT CASSLASPMNTEAFF
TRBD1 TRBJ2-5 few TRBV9 TGTGCCAGCAGCGTAGCTCCAACAGGGGGTCTAGGCAGGGAGACCCAGTACTTC CASSVAPTGGLGRETQYF
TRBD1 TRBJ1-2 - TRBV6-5 TGTGCCAGCAGTTACAGGGGGCGCGAGGATGGCTACACCTTC CASSYRGREDGYTF
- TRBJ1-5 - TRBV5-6 TGTGCCAGCAGCAATCCAGGACAGCCCCAGCATTTT CASSNPGQPQHF
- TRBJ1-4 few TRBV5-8 TGTGCCAGCAGCTTGCATCTGGGGTATAATGAAAAACTGTTTTTT CASSLHLGYNEKLFF
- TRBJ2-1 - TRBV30 TGTGCCTGGGGGTGGGGGCGCAGCAATGAGCAGTTCTTC CAWGWGRSNEQFF
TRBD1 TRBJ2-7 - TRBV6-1 TGTGCCAGCAGTGACCTAGCCGGGACAGAGACCTACGAGCAGTACTTC CASSDLAGTETYEQYF
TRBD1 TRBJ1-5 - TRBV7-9 TGTGCCAGCAGCTCGCAGGGGGCAAGTCAGCCCCAGCATTTT CASSSQGASQPQHF
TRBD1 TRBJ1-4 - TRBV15 TGTGCCACCAGAAAGGACAGGGAAAAGCGGGAAAAACTGTTTTTT CATRKDREKREKLFF
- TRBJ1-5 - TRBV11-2 TGTGCCAGCAGCTTATATACTCAGCCCCAGCATTTT CASSLYTQPQHF
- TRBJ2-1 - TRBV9 TGTGCCAGCAGCGTAGCGGTGGGAGGAACCTACAATGAGCAGTTCTTC CASSVAVGGTYNEQFF
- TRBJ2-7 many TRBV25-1 TGTGCCAGCACCGGGACTTACGAGCAGTACTTC CASTGTYEQYF
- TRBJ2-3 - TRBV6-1 TGTGCCAGCGGGTTTCCAGATACGCAGTATTTT CASGFPDTQYF
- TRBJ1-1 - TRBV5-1 TGCGCCAGCAGCTTGGCCGGGTCCGAAGCTTTCTTT CASSLAGSEAFF
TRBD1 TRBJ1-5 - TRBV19 TGTGCCAGTAGTACAGGACAGGGGCCGAATCAGCCCCAGCATTTT CASSTGQGPNQPQHF
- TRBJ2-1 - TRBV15 TGTGCCACCAGCAGGAACCTCTTAGGGTCTTACAATGAGCAGTTCTTC CATSRNLLGSYNEQFF
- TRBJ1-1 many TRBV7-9 TGTGCCAGCGGAACCACAGGGAACACTGAAGCTTTCTTT CASGTTGNTEAFF
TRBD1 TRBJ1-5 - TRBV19 TGTGCCAGTAGCTTGGACAGGGGGGGCGGGCAGCCCCAGCATTTT CASSLDRGGGQPQHF
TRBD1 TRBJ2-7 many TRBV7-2 TGTGCCAGCAGCTTGGAACGGACAGGGTCCTACGAGCAGTACTTC CASSLERTGSYEQYF
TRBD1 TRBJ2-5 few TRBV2 TGTGCCAGCAGAGAACAGGGGGCCCGGGAGACCCAGTACTTC CASREQGARETQYF